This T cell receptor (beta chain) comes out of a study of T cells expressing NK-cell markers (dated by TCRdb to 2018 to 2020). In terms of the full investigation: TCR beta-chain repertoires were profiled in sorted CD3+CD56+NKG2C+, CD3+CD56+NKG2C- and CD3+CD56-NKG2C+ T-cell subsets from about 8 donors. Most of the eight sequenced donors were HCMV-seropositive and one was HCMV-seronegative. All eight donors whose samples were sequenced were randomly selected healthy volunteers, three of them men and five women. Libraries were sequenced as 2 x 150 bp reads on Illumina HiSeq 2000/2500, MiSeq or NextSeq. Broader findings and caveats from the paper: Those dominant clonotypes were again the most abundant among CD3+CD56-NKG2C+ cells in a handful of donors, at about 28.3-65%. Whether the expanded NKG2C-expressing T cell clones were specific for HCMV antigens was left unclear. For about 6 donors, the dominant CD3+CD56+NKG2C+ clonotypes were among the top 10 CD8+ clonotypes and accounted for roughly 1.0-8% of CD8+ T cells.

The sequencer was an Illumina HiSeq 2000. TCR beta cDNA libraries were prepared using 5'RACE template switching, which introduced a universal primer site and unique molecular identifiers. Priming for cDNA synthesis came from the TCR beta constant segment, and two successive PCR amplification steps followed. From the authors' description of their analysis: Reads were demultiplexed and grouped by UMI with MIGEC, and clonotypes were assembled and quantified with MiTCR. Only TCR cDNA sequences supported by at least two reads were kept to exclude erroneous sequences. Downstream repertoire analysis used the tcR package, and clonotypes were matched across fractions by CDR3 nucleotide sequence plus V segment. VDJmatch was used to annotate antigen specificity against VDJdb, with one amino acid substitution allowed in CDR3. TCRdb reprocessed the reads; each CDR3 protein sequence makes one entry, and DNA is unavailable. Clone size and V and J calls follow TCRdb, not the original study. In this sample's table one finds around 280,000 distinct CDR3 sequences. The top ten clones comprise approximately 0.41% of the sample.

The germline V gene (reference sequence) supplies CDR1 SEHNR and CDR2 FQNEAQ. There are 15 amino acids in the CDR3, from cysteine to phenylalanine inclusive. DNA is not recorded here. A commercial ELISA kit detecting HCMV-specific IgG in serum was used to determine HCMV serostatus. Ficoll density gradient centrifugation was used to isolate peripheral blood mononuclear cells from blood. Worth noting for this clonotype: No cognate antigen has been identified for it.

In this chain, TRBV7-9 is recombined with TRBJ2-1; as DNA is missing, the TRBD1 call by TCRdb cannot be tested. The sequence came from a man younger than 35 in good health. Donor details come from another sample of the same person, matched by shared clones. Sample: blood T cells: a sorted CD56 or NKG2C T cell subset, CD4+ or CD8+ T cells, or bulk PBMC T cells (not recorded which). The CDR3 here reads CASSGSGTGWNEQFF.